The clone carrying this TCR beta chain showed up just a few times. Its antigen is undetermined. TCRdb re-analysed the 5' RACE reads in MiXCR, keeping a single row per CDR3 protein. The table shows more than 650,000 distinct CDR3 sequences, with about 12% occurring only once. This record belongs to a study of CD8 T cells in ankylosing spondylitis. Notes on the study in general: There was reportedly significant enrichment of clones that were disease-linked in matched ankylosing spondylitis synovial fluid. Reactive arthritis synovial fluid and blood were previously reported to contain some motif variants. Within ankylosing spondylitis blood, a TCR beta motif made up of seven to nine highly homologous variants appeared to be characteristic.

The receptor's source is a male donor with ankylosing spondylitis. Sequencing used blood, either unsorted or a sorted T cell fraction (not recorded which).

Here the CDR3 DNA reads TGTGCCAGCCGACGTCCTCCGGGACAGGGAGTCGATGAGCAGTTCTTC. This codes for CASRRPPGQGVDEQFF. The chain links TRBV18 to TRBJ2-1, with TRBD1 matching over 9 bases. Germline V CDR1 and CDR2: KGHSH, LQKENI. After removal of 8 bases from V and 8 bases from J, the junction contained 16 bases not matched to a gene. This CDR3 is 16 amino acids long.